These T cell receptor beta chains were read from a single sample in a study of T cells in Graves' hyperthyroidism and ophthalmopathy. TCRdb passed the multiplex PCR reads through MiXCR, listing each CDR3 protein once. The sample lists some 560,000 distinct CDR3 sequences, more than 15% seen once, with around 7.8% in the top ten. What was sequenced was blood. These receptors were taken from a woman under 40 with Graves' hyperthyroidism. Both conserved end residues are part of each CDR3. A D gene is named only where the DNA matches it firmly. The listing skips clone size in some rows; elsewhere it reads once, few, many or a size class.

CDR3,DNA,size,D,V,J
CASRKGTGGGDTQYF,TGTGCCAGCAGAAAAGGGACAGGGGGAGGAGATACGCAGTATTTT,many,TRBD1,TRBV28,TRBJ2-3
CASSFASGLASVDEQYF,TGTGCCAGCAGCTTCGCCTCCGGACTAGCTTCGGTGGACGAGCAGTACTTC,.,TRBD2,TRBV5-6,TRBJ2-7
CASSAERGRVRNEQFF,TGTGCCAGCAGCGCAGAACGGGGGAGGGTCCGCAATGAGCAGTTCTTC,many,TRBD2,TRBV9,TRBJ2-1
CSARDLGSSYNEQFF,TGCAGTGCTAGAGATCTAGGGAGCTCCTACAATGAGCAGTTCTTC,many,.,TRBV20-1,TRBJ2-1
CASSLVAGLAGPYNEQFF,TGTGCCAGCAGCTTAGTAGCGGGACTAGCGGGCCCCTACAATGAGCAGTTCTTC,few,TRBD2,TRBV7-3,TRBJ2-1
CASSQADRDFPAFF,TGTGCCAGCAGCCAAGCGGACAGGGATTTTCCCGCTTTCTTT,many,TRBD1,TRBV3-1,TRBJ1-1
CASSESGANVLTF,TGTGCCAGCAGTGAATCTGGGGCCAACGTCCTGACTTTC,few,.,TRBV28,TRBJ2-6
CASSRGLGKGSVDEQYF,TGCGCCAGCAGCCGAGGTTTGGGCAAGGGGAGCGTGGACGAGCAGTACTTC,many,.,TRBV5-1,TRBJ2-7
CASSLGLLSYEQYF,TGTGCCAGCAGCTTAGGACTACTATCCTACGAGCAGTACTTC,many,.,TRBV13,TRBJ2-7
CASSYGRGAGVGGYTF,TGTGCCAGCAGTTACGGGCGGGGCGCGGGAGTTGGTGGCTACACCTTC,many,.,TRBV6-5,TRBJ1-2
CASSQASAEAHYEQYF,TGTGCCAGCAGCCAAGCCTCCGCGGAGGCACACTACGAGCAGTACTTC,many,.,TRBV4-2,TRBJ2-7
CASSQVTGLAGDNEQYF,TGTGCCAGCAGCCAAGTGACTGGACTAGCGGGTGACAATGAGCAGTACTTC,once,TRBD2,TRBV14,TRBJ2-7
CASSFVVRSAGVNEQYF,TGTGCCAGCAGTTTTGTCGTTAGGAGCGCGGGTGTGAACGAGCAGTACTTC,many,.,TRBV12-3/TRBV12-4,TRBJ2-7
CASSTTSTDTQYF,TGTGCCAGCAGTACTACTAGCACAGATACGCAGTATTTT,many,.,TRBV12-3/TRBV12-4,TRBJ2-3
CASSPLAQSSYNSPLHF,TGTGCCAGCTCACCTCTCGCCCAGAGCTCCTATAATTCACCCCTCCACTTT,.,.,TRBV18,TRBJ1-6
CSARTRMGTDTQYF,TGCAGTGCCAGGACTAGAATGGGCACAGATACGCAGTATTTT,few,TRBD2,TRBV20-1,TRBJ2-3
CASRVSLTRPQHF,TGTGCCAGCAGGGTTAGCCTTACCCGGCCCCAGCATTTT,many,.,TRBV27,TRBJ1-5
CAWVSGVFADTQYF,TGTGCCTGGGTGTCGGGAGTTTTTGCAGATACGCAGTATTTT,many,.,TRBV30,TRBJ2-3
CASSFSGPGYDYTF,TGTGCCAGCAGCTTTTCGGGGCCCGGCTATGACTACACCTTC,few,.,TRBV13,TRBJ1-2
CASSQVGLADSLHTEAFF,TGCGCCAGCAGCCAAGTGGGGCTGGCAGACTCACTCCACACTGAAGCTTTCTTT,.,.,TRBV5-5,TRBJ1-1
CATSDRHGGLNTGELFF,TGTGCCACCAGTGATAGACATGGGGGCTTGAACACCGGGGAGCTGTTTTTT,few,.,TRBV24-1,TRBJ2-2
CASSPDRKNSYEQYF,TGTGCCAGCAGCCCCGACAGGAAAAACTCCTACGAGCAGTACTTC,few,.,TRBV5-4,TRBJ2-7
CASSSLPKTFGNTIYF,TGTGCCAGCAGCTCCTTACCTAAGACATTCGGAAACACCATATATTTT,.,.,TRBV11-3,TRBJ1-3
CATSRVVTSYNEQFF,TGTGCCACCAGCAGAGTGGTTACGTCCTACAATGAGCAGTTCTTC,.,.,TRBV15,TRBJ2-1
CASSLEEVDTQYF,TGTGCCAGCAGCTTAGAGGAGGTAGATACGCAGTATTTT,many,.,TRBV7-7,TRBJ2-3
CASSLERADTQYF,TGTGCCAGCAGCTTAGAGCGCGCAGATACGCAGTATTTT,many,.,TRBV11-2,TRBJ2-3
CASSPDLRTDTQYF,TGTGCCAGCAGCCCTGACCTCCGCACAGATACGCAGTATTTT,few,.,TRBV14,TRBJ2-3
CASTKTARGSYEQYF,TGTGCCAGCACCAAGACTGCGAGAGGCTCCTACGAGCAGTACTTC,many,.,TRBV7-9,TRBJ2-7
CATSESGTGSRDTQYF,TGTGCCACCAGTGAATCCGGGACAGGCTCGCGGGATACGCAGTATTTT,many,TRBD1,TRBV24-1,TRBJ2-3
CSARGPGLGSYNEQFF,TGCAGTGCTAGAGGACCGGGACTAGGATCCTACAATGAGCAGTTCTTC,.,TRBD2,TRBV20-1,TRBJ2-1
CASSLADDATNEKLFF,TGTGCCAGCAGCTTAGCGGACGATGCAACTAATGAAAAACTGTTTTTT,.,.,TRBV7-9,TRBJ1-4
CAISESDRGRYTF,TGTGCCATCAGTGAGTCGGACAGGGGTCGCTACACCTTC,few,TRBD1,TRBV10-3,TRBJ1-2
CASSLALTSETYEQYF,TGCGCCAGCAGCTTGGCCCTTACTAGCGAGACGTACGAGCAGTACTTC,few,TRBD2,TRBV5-1,TRBJ2-7
CASSEGFISNQPQHF,TGTGCCAGCAGTGAAGGTTTTATTAGCAATCAGCCCCAGCATTTT,.,.,TRBV6-1,TRBJ1-5
CAWQRLAGDRTGELFF,TGTGCCTGGCAACGACTAGCGGGAGATAGGACCGGGGAGCTGTTTTTT,.,TRBD2,TRBV30,TRBJ2-2
CASSLGTGVWTDTQYF,TGTGCCAGCAGTCTCGGGACAGGGGTCTGGACAGATACGCAGTATTTT,few,TRBD1,TRBV28,TRBJ2-3
CSRPAGVAKNIQYF,TGCAGTCGCCCAGCGGGTGTAGCCAAAAACATTCAGTACTTC,.,.,TRBV20-1,TRBJ2-4
CASSPSRLFTDTQYF,TGCGCCAGCAGTCCTAGCCGACTTTTCACAGATACGCAGTATTTT,.,.,TRBV4-1,TRBJ2-3
CSASLGLPKETQYF,TGCAGTGCTAGTCTAGGGCTACCGAAAGAGACCCAGTACTTC,few,.,TRBV20-1,TRBJ2-5
CASSLVGAVNTGELFF,TGTGCCAGCAGTCTCGTCGGGGCGGTGAACACCGGGGAGCTGTTTTTT,.,.,TRBV2,TRBJ2-2